Listed below are T cell receptor beta chains from one sample, sequenced in a study of blood T cell repertoires in COVID-19. Clones were sequenced by immunoSEQ multiplex PCR, and TCRdb holds only the in-frame ones, with some missing. The repertoire includes more than 50,000 clones, approximately 90% of them detected once, and roughly 1.5% sits in the top ten. What was sequenced was peripheral blood. The receptors derive from a human donor in a cohort sampled during active COVID-19. Each CDR3 is given with its conserved first and last residue. D genes are given only for firm matches. Not all rows give a size; the values are once, few, many and, for expanded clones, a class.

>TRBJ1-3|.|TRBV5-5|TRBD1
TGTGCCAGCAGCCCCCGGGACAGTCGGACCTCTGGAAACACCATATATTTT
CASSPRDSRTSGNTIYF
>TRBJ2-7|.|TRBV19|.
TGTGCCAGTAGTATCGGTTCCCGAATAGGGGCCGAGCAGTACTTC
CASSIGSRIGAEQYF
>TRBJ2-2|.|TRBV29-1|.
TGCAGCGTTGGAGACTCCTACACCGGGGAGCTGTTTTTT
CSVGDSYTGELFF
>TRBJ2-1|.|TRBV19|TRBD2
TGTGCCAGTAGTACCAAGCCGGGACTATCTTCGGATGAGCAGTTCTTC
CASSTKPGLSSDEQFF
>TRBJ1-1|.|TRBV6-2/TRBV6-3|.
TGTGCCAGCAGTTACTCAGCGCATAACACTGAAGCTTTCTTT
CASSYSAHNTEAFF
>TRBJ2-5|once|TRBV9|TRBD2
TGTGCCAGCAGCGTAGGGCAGGGAGGGGAGACCCAGTACTTC
CASSVGQGGETQYF
>TRBJ2-5|once|TRBV15|TRBD2
TGTGCCACCAGCAGAGATGCCCTAGCGGGAGGGCGGAGAGAAGAGACCCAGTACTTC
CATSRDALAGGRREETQYF
>TRBJ2-5|.|TRBV7-8|TRBD1
TGTGCCAGCAGCAAAGACAGGGCAGAGACCCAGTACTTC
CASSKDRAETQYF
>TRBJ2-1|.|TRBV5-1|.
TGCGCCAGCAGCTTGGGGACTACGGTAGATGAGCAGTTCTTC
CASSLGTTVDEQFF
>TRBJ2-7|.|TRBV11-2|.
TGTGCCAGCAGCCCTTCCTACGAGCAGTACTTC
CASSPSYEQYF
>TRBJ2-7|.|TRBV3-1/TRBV3-2|TRBD2
TGTGCCAGCAGCCAAGAGCGGATAGCGGGCCTGTCCTACGAGCAGTACTTC
CASSQERIAGLSYEQYF
>TRBJ1-4|.|TRBV5-4|TRBD1
TGTGCCAGCAGCCCACGGACAGGGAACGAAAAACTGTTTTTT
CASSPRTGNEKLFF
>TRBJ2-7|.|TRBV5-1|TRBD1
TGCGCCAGCAATCGGCGACAGGGGACCTACGAGCAGTACTTC
CASNRRQGTYEQYF
>TRBJ2-1|.|TRBV24-1|.
TGTGCCACCAGTGATTTCCGGACACCCTACAATGAGCAGTTCTTC
CATSDFRTPYNEQFF
>TRBJ1-6|.|TRBV7-9|TRBD1
TGTGCCAGCAGGACCGGGACAGAGAATAATTCACCCCTCCACTTT
CASRTGTENNSPLHF
>TRBJ1-1|.|TRBV7-3|.
TGTGCCAGCAGCCCGTACCCAGGCTCGGACACTGAAGCTTTCTTT
CASSPYPGSDTEAFF
>TRBJ2-2|.|TRBV9|TRBD1
TGTGCCAGCAGCGTAGTGGACAGGGACCCAGCGGGCACCGGGGAGCTGTTTTTT
CASSVVDRDPAGTGELFF
>TRBJ2-7|.|TRBV3-1/TRBV3-2|TRBD2
TGTGCCAGCAGCCAACCTAGCGGGTTCGCCTCCTACGAGCAGTACTTC
CASSQPSGFASYEQYF
>TRBJ2-7|few|TRBV7-9|.
TGTGCCAGCAGCCCTATGGGGGCAGGGGTTGAGCAGTACTTC
CASSPMGAGVEQYF
>TRBJ2-1|.|TRBV21-1|.
TGTGCCCCCCTGGGTAAGGGGGGGACAGGAGCCTACAATGAGCAGTTCTTC
CAPLGKGGTGAYNEQFF